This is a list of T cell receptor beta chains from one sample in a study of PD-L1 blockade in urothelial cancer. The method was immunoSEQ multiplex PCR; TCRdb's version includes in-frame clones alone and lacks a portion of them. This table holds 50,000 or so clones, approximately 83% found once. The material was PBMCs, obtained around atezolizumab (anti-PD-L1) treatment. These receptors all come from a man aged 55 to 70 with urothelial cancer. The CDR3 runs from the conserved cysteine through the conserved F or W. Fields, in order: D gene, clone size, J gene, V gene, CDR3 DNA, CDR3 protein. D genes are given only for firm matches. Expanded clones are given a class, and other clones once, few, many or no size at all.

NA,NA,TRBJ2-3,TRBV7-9,TGTGCCACCGGGAACCGTAGCACAGATACGCAGTATTTT,CATGNRSTDTQYF
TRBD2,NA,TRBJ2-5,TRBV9,TGTGCCAGCAGCGGAGCGGGGGGCTGGGAGACCCAGTACTTC,CASSGAGGWETQYF
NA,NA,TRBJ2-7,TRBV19,TGTGCCAGTAGTATAGTAGCAGGGTCGACAAACGAGCAGTACTTC,CASSIVAGSTNEQYF
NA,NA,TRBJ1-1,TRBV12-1,TGTGCCAGCAGCTTTGTCACAGTGAACACTGAAGCTTTCTTT,CASSFVTVNTEAFF
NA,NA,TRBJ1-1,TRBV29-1,TGCAGCGTTGAAGAACTTCGGGGGACCGGGGCTTTCTTT,CSVEELRGTGAFF
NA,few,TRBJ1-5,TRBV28,TGTGCCAGCAGTTTAGCGCAGAGGGATCAGCCCCAGCATTTT,CASSLAQRDQPQHF
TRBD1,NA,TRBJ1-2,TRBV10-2,TGCGCCAGCAGTCAACCAGGGGGCGCGAACTATGGCTACACCTTC,CASSQPGGANYGYTF
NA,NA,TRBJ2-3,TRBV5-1,TGCGCCAGCAGCTTGTACAGGATCACAGATACGCAGTATTTT,CASSLYRITDTQYF
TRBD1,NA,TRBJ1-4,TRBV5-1,TGCGCCAGCAGCTCGGAACCGACAGGGCGTAATGAAAAACTGTTTTTT,CASSSEPTGRNEKLFF
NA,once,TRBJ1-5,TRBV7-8,TGTGCCAGCAGGGTTTTAGGGGCAAATCAGCCCCAGCATTTT,CASRVLGANQPQHF
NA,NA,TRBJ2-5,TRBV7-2,TGTGCCAGCAGCCCCGGTGCCGGGGTCCAAGAGACCCAGTACTTC,CASSPGAGVQETQYF
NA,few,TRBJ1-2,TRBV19,TGTGCCAGTAGTACACGACAGGCCTATGGCTACACCTTC,CASSTRQAYGYTF
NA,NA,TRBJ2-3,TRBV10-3,TGTGCCATGTCCGGGAGTGGGTCAGATACGCAGTATTTT,CAMSGSGSDTQYF
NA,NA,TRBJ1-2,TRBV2,TGTGCCAGATCTAGGGGTAACTATGGCTACACCTTC,CARSRGNYGYTF
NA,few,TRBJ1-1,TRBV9,TGTGCCAGCAGCGTAGAGGGGTTCACTGAAGCTTTCTTT,CASSVEGFTEAFF
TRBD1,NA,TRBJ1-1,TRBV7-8,TGTGCCAGCAGCTTTAGACAGGGTACTGAAGCTTTCTTT,CASSFRQGTEAFF
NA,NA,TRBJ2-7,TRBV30,TGTGCCTGGAGCGGGGGGCGGGACTACGAGCAGTACTTC,CAWSGGRDYEQYF
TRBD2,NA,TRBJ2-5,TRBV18,TGTGCCAGCTCACTACAGCGGGAGGTAAGAAGGGAGACCCAGTACTTC,CASSLQREVRRETQYF
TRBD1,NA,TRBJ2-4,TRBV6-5,TGTGCCAGCAGTTCACGGACAGGTTACAAAAACATTCAGTACTTC,CASSSRTGYKNIQYF
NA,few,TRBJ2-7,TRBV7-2,TGTGCCAGCAGCTTGGGGACACACTACTACGAGCAGTACTTC,CASSLGTHYYEQYF
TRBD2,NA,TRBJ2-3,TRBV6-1,TGTGCCAGCAGTTTGACTAGCGGGGCAGATACGCAGTATTTT,CASSLTSGADTQYF
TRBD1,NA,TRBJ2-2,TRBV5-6,TGTGCCAGCAGCTTAGGGACAGTCTACGCGAACACCGGGGAGCTGTTTTTT,CASSLGTVYANTGELFF
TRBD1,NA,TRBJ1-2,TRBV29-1,TGCAGCGTTGAAGACCGGCAGGGGGCAGACTTTGGCTACACCTTC,CSVEDRQGADFGYTF
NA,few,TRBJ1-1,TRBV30,TGTGCCTGGAGTGTACGCGTGAGTGAAGCTTTCTTT,CAWSVRVSEAFF
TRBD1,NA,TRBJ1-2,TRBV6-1,TGTGCCAGCAGTACCCAGACAGGGGGGGTCTATGGCTACACCTTC,CASSTQTGGVYGYTF
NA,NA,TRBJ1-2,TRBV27,TGTGCCAGCAGTTTAGACGGAGCCCGGCGCTACACCTTC,CASSLDGARRYTF
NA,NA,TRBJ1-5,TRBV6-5,TGTGCCAGCACCCCACCGTGGAAGGTGGCGGGCCCCCAGCATTTT,CASTPPWKVAGPQHF
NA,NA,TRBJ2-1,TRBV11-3,TGTGCCAGCAGCCTAAACAATGAGCAGTTCTTC,CASSLNNEQFF
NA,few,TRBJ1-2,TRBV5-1,TGCGCCAGCAGCTTGGCCGTCGAGTCTGGCTACACCTTC,CASSLAVESGYTF
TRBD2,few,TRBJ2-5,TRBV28,TGTGCCAGCAGTCCCCCAGGGACTCGCGGGGGGACCCAGTACTTC,CASSPPGTRGGTQYF
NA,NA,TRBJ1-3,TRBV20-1,TGCAGTGCCCCCCTCGGAAACACCATATATTTT,CSAPLGNTIYF
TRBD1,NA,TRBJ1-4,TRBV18,TGTGCCAGCTCACCAGAGTGGGACAGTAATGAAAAACTGTTTTTT,CASSPEWDSNEKLFF
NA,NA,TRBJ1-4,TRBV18,TGTGCCAGCTCACCGGTTCCACCTACAACTAATGAAAAACTGTTTTTT,CASSPVPPTTNEKLFF
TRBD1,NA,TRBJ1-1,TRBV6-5,TGTGCCAGCACCAACAGGGGGTTGAACACTGAAGCTTTCTTT,CASTNRGLNTEAFF
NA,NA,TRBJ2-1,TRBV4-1,TGCGCCAGCAGCCATCCGTCCCCAGGGGTAAGGAGCTCCTACAATGAGCAGTTCTTC,CASSHPSPGVRSSYNEQFF
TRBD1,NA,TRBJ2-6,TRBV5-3,TGTGCCAGAAGCTTGTGGGGGACCCGCGTTGGGACAGGGGGTACTGGGGCCAACGTCCTGACTTTC,CARSLWGTRVGTGGTGANVLTF
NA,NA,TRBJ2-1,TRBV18,TGTGCCAGCTCACGCTCCGAGAATGAGCAGTTCTTC,CASSRSENEQFF
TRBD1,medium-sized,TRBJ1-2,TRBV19,TGTGCCAGTGCCTCGTGGGGACAGGGGTTTAGCGTTAACTATGGCTACACCTTC,CASASWGQGFSVNYGYTF
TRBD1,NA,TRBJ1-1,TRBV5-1,TGCGCCAGCAGCCCAGGGACAGGGTCTTCTGAAGCTTTCTTT,CASSPGTGSSEAFF
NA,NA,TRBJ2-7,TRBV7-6,TGTGCCAGCAGCTCCGGGGTAGACCGGTACGAGCAGTACTTC,CASSSGVDRYEQYF